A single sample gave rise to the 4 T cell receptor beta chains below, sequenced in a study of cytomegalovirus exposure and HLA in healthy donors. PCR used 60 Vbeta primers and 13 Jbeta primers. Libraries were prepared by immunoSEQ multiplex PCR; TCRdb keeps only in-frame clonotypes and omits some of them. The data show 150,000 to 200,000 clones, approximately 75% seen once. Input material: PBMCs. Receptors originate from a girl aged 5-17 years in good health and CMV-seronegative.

DNA for the CDR3: TGTGCCAGCAGCCGGCTGGACAGTCCCTATGGCTACACCTTC. It encodes CASSRLDSPYGYTF. The chain has TRBV6-5 and TRBJ1-2, with TRBD1 as a possible D gene (6 bases). This CDR3 region has 14 residues. Trimming took 6 bases from V and 4 from J, leaving 15 bases between them. Germline CDR1 is MNHEY and CDR2 is SVGAGI.

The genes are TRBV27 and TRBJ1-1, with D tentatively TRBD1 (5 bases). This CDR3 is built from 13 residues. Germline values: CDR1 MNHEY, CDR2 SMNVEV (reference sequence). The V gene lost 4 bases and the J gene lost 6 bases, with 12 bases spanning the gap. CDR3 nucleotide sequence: TGTGCCAGCAGTTCCTCGACAGTTTCTGAAGCTTTCTTT. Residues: CASSSSTVSEAFF.

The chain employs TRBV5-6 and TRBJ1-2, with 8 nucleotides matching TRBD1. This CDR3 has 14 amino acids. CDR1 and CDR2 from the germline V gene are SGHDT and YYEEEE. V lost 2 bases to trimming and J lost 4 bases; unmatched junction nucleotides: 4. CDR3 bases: TGTGCCAGCAGCTTATCGACAGGGGTCTATGGCTACACCTTC. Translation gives CASSLSTGVYGYTF.

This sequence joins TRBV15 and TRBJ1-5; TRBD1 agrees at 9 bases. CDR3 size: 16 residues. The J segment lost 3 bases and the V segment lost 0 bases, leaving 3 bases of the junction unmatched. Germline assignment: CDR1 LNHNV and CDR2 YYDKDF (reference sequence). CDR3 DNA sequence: TGTGCCACCAGCAGAGAGACAGGGGGGAACAATCAGCCCCAGCATTTT. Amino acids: CATSRETGGNNQPQHF.